This TCR beta chain was identified during a study of blood T cell repertoires in COVID-19. Study information: COVID-19 samples from acute and convalescent phases originated in the United States, Italy and Spain. PBMCs, B-cell-depleted T cells, or T cells were the source of the cDNA or gDNA that made up the material.

The ends lost 2 bases at V and 4 bases at J; junction bases unmatched: 13. This CDR3 contains 17 residues. Germline-derived CDR1 and CDR2 are SGDLS and YYNGEE. Per the original methods: For nucleated cells, counts were estimated from reference gene primer amplification. Some clones are missing from TCRdb's copy, which holds only in-frame ones; the method was immunoSEQ multiplex PCR. V and J calls and clone size follow that table, whereas D and trimming were derived from the DNA. Of approximately 670,000 clones listed, around 90% are singletons. The J gene is TRBJ2-3, the V gene TRBV9, with 7 nucleotides matching TRBD1. The sequence derives from a woman in her late teens or twenties with acute or convalescent COVID-19. The sample taken for sequencing was peripheral blood. The CDR3 is CASSVDSDRVLPDTQYF. CDR3 bases: TGTGCCAGCAGCGTCGACTCCGACAGGGTCCTTCCAGATACGCAGTATTTT. Together with reference TRBV9 and TRBJ2-3, the CDR3 gives the full variable domain: DSGVTQTPKHLITATGQRVTLRCSPRSGDLSVYWYQQSLDQGLQFLIQYYNGEERAKGNILERFSAQQFPDLHSELNLSSLELGDSALYFCASSVDSDRVLPDTQYFGPGTRLTVL.